The rows below give T cell receptor beta chains drawn from one sample of a study of Ad26.COV2.S vaccination and SARS-CoV-2 variants. Measured with immunoSEQ multiplex PCR; TCRdb has only the in-frame clones, and not every one. The repertoire holds some 340,000 clones, with more than 70% as singletons. The sample here was peripheral blood, taken in a trial of Ad26.COV2.S vaccine versus placebo. These receptor sequences come from a person between 18 and 65 years old who received the Ad26.COV2.S COVID-19 vaccine or a placebo. CDR3s include the opening cysteine and the closing phenylalanine or tryptophan. A D gene is named only where the DNA matches it firmly. The listing skips clone size in some rows; elsewhere it reads once, few, many or a size class.

CASSQSTSGGAREQFF	TGTGCCAGCAGCCAGTCGACTAGCGGGGGGGCTAGAGAGCAGTTCTTC	TRBV3-1/TRBV3-2	TRBJ2-1	TRBD2	NA
CASPPSRVKNSYEQYF	TGTGCCAGTCCACCGTCCAGGGTAAAAAACTCCTACGAGCAGTACTTC	TRBV2	TRBJ2-7	NA	NA
CAISESGGNANYGYTF	TGTGCCATCAGTGAGTCTGGTGGGAACGCTAACTATGGCTACACCTTC	TRBV10-3	TRBJ1-2	NA	NA
CSVAGYQGLIEAFF	TGCAGCGTTGCGGGGTACCAGGGGTTAATTGAAGCTTTCTTT	TRBV29-1	TRBJ1-1	NA	NA
CASSPRFDTQYF	TGTGCCAGCAGCCCCCGCTTTGATACGCAGTATTTT	TRBV6-5	TRBJ2-3	NA	NA
CASGSSRQSLAKNIQYF	TGTGCCAGTGGAAGCAGTAGGCAGTCTCTAGCCAAAAACATTCAGTACTTC	TRBV19	TRBJ2-4	NA	NA
CASSLGGPTGELFF	TGTGCCAGCAGCTTGGGGGGCCCTACGGGGGAGCTGTTTTTT	TRBV7-2	TRBJ2-2	NA	NA
CSVAAGGTQYF	TGCAGCGTTGCGGCCGGCGGGACCCAGTACTTC	TRBV29-1	TRBJ2-5	NA	NA
CASSLVGGGTDTQYF	TGTGCCAGCAGCTTAGTGGGGGGTGGGACAGATACGCAGTATTTT	TRBV11-2	TRBJ2-3	NA	NA
CASSSGTSGGRTDTQYF	TGTGCCAGCAGCTCTGGGACTAGCGGGGGCCGCACAGATACGCAGTATTTT	TRBV9	TRBJ2-3	TRBD2	NA
CASSPTNRVNGYTF	TGTGCCAGCAGTCCGACCAACAGGGTGAATGGCTACACCTTC	TRBV27	TRBJ1-2	NA	NA
CSAGTRYGYTF	TGCAGCGCCGGGACCCGTTATGGCTACACCTTC	TRBV29-1	TRBJ1-2	NA	few
CASSPGMGNEQYF	TGCGCCAGCAGCCCGGGGATGGGGAACGAGCAGTACTTC	TRBV5-1	TRBJ2-7	NA	NA
CASSYSGLYEQYF	TGTGCCAGCAGTTATTCGGGGCTCTACGAGCAGTACTTC	TRBV6-6	TRBJ2-7	NA	NA
CASQTSPGLHEQYF	TGTGCCAGCCAAACTAGCCCTGGGCTCCACGAGCAGTACTTC	TRBV2	TRBJ2-7	NA	NA
CASSINGGQETQYF	TGTGCCAGTAGTATAAACGGCGGCCAAGAGACCCAGTACTTC	TRBV19	TRBJ2-5	NA	NA
CASSHPPQGTEAFF	TGTGCCAGCAGTCACCCGCCTCAGGGAACTGAAGCTTTCTTT	TRBV6-5	TRBJ1-1	NA	NA
CASTITAARGRTNEKLFF	TGTGCCAGTACCATAACCGCCGCCAGGGGACGGACTAATGAAAAACTGTTTTTT	TRBV19	TRBJ1-4	NA	NA
CASSQERQNQPQHF	TGCGCCAGCAGCCAAGAACGACAGAATCAGCCCCAGCATTTT	TRBV4-1	TRBJ1-5	NA	NA
CASSPMGGGGTDTQYF	TGTGCCAGCAGCCCCATGGGCGGTGGCGGCACAGATACGCAGTATTTT	TRBV5-4	TRBJ2-3	NA	NA
CASSYWTGGLSEAFF	TGTGCCAGCAGTTATTGGACAGGGGGCTTATCTGAAGCTTTCTTT	TRBV27	TRBJ1-1	TRBD1	NA
CASSPERGGWQETQYF	TGTGCCAGCAGCCCGGAGCGGGGGGGCTGGCAAGAGACCCAGTACTTC	TRBV7-9	TRBJ2-5	TRBD2	NA
CASSKKKGRTSGGARHNEQFF	TGTGCCAGCAGCAAAAAGAAAGGGCGAACTAGCGGGGGGGCCAGGCACAATGAGCAGTTCTTC	TRBV21-1	TRBJ2-1	NA	NA
CASSQAGPAQETQYF	TGTGCCAGCAGCCAAGCGGGGCCGGCTCAAGAGACCCAGTACTTC	TRBV3-1/TRBV3-2	TRBJ2-5	NA	NA
CASTLSVSSTDTQYF	TGTGCCAGCACCCTCTCGGTCTCTAGCACAGATACGCAGTATTTT	TRBV7-2	TRBJ2-3	NA	NA